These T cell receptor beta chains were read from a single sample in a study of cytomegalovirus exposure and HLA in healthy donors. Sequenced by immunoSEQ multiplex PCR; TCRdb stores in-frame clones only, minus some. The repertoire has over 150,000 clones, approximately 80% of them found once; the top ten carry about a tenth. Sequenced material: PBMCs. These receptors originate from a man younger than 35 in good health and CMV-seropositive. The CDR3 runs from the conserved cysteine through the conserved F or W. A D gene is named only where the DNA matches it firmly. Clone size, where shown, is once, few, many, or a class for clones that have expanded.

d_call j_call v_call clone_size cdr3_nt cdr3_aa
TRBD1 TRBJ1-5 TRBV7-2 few TGTGCCAGCAGCTCAACAGGGGCTGGTCAGCCCCAGCATTTT CASSSTGAGQPQHF
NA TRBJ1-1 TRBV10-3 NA TGTGCCATCAGTGTCAGGGTAGGTAAGAACACTGAAGCTTTCTTT CAISVRVGKNTEAFF
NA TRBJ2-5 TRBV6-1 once TGTGCCAGCAGAGGGGAAGGAGGGGAGACCCAGTACTTC CASRGEGGETQYF
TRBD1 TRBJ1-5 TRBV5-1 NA TGCGCCAGCAGCTTGGGTGCCCGGACAGGGGATAGCAATCAGCCCCAGCATTTT CASSLGARTGDSNQPQHF
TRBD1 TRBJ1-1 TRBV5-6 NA TGTGCCAGCAGCCCGAGGGGGCGAGGTGAAGCTTTCTTT CASSPRGRGEAFF
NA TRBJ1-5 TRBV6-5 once TGTGCCAGCAGTGGGTCAGGGGATCAGCCCCAGCATTTT CASSGSGDQPQHF
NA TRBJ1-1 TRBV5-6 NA TGTGCCAGCAGCTTCCTCGGGGGTGAAGCTTTCTTT CASSFLGGEAFF
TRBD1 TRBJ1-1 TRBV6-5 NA TGTGCCAGCAGTCAGTCGACAGGGATCGCTGAAGCTTTCTTT CASSQSTGIAEAFF
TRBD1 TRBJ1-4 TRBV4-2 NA TGTGCCAGCAGCCAGGAAGGGACAGGGGATGAAAAACTGTTTTTT CASSQEGTGDEKLFF
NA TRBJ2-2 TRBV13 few TGTGCCAGCAGCTTAACAGGCACGAACACCGGGGAGCTGTTTTTT CASSLTGTNTGELFF
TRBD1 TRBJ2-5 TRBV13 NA TGTGCCAGCAGCACTTACCGGGACAGGCCAAGGGACTTC CASSTYRDRPRDF
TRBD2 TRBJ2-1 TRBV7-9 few TGTGCCAGCAGCCCGGTGGGGGAGGGATCGTACAATGAGCAGTTCTTC CASSPVGEGSYNEQFF
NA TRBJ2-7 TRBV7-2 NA TGTGCCAGCAGCAGGGGGTACGAGCAGTACTTC CASSRGYEQYF
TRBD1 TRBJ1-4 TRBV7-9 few TGTGCCAGCAGCTTGGTTGGGACAGCGTATGAAAAACTGTTTTTT CASSLVGTAYEKLFF
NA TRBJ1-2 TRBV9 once TGTGCCAGCAGCCATGAGGCGCGGGGCTACACCTTC CASSHEARGYTF
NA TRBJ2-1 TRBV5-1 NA TGCGCCAGTACACAGGGCTTCAGGGAGCAGTTCTTC CASTQGFREQFF
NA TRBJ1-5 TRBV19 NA TGTGCCAGTACCAAGGGGCGGTCTAGTCAGCCCCAGCATTTT CASTKGRSSQPQHF
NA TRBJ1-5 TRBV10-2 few TGCGCCAGCAGTGAGTCGAGTCAGGGAGGATCGGCCCAGCATTTT CASSESSQGGSAQHF
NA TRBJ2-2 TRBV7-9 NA TGTGCCGGGTGGCAGGGCCACACCGGGGAGCTGTTTTTT CAGWQGHTGELFF
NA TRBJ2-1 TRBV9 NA TGTGCCAGCAGCGTAGAATCTGACCGGGAGCGGTTCTTC CASSVESDRERFF
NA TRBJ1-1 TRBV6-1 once TGTGCCAGCAGTGAATGGGTCTACTACGCTGAAGCTTTCTTT CASSEWVYYAEAFF
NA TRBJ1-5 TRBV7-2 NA TGTGCCAGCAGCCCCCAAAATAATCAGCCCCAGCATTTT CASSPQNNQPQHF
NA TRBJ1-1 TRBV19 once TGTGCCAGTAGTACCAGGGGTTTGAACACTGAAGCTTTCTTT CASSTRGLNTEAFF
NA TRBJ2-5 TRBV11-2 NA TGTGCCAGCTCTTCAGGGTTGGAGACCCAGTACTTC CASSSGLETQYF
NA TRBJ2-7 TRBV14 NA TGTGCCAGCAGGTCGACAGCGTCCTACGAGCAGTACTTC CASRSTASYEQYF
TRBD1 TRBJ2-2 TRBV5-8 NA TGTGCCAGCAGCTTACAGGGGTCCGGGGAGCTGTTTTTT CASSLQGSGELFF
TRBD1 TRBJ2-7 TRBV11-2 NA TGTGCCAGCAGCTCTGTCCGGGACAGGGGGCCCTACGAGCAGTACTTC CASSSVRDRGPYEQYF
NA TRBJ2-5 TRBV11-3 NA TGTGCCAGCAGCTTAGGAGGGAACCAAGAGACCCAGTACTTC CASSLGGNQETQYF
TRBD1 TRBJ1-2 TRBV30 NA TGTGCCTGGAGTTTAACAGGGGCGCGTACCTATAGCTACACCTTC CAWSLTGARTYSYTF
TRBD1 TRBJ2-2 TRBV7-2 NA TGTGCCAGCAGCTTAGGGGGGGGACAGGGGGCCGCCGGGGAGCTGTTTTTT CASSLGGGQGAAGELFF
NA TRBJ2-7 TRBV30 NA TGTGCCTGGAGTAATTACGGGGTTTACGAGCAGTACTTC CAWSNYGVYEQYF
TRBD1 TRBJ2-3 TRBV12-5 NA TGTGCTAGTGGTACAGGGGACAGCACAGATACGCAGTATTTT CASGTGDSTDTQYF
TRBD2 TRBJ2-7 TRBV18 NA TGTGCCAGCTCACCACAGGCACTAGCGGGAGCTTTCTACGAGCAGTACTTC CASSPQALAGAFYEQYF
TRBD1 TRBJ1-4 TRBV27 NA TGTGCCAGCAGTCCCTACAGGGGCCCTAATGAAAAACTGTTTTTT CASSPYRGPNEKLFF
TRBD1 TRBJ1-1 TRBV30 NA TGTGCCTGCGGGACAGGGATGAACACTGAAGCTTTCTTT CACGTGMNTEAFF
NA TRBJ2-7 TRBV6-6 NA TGTGCCAGCAGTCCGGGACTTGAGAAGGACGAGCAGTACTTC CASSPGLEKDEQYF
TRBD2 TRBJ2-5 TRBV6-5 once TGTGCCAGCAGTTACCGGCGGGAGGGCCGTGAGACCCAGTACTTC CASSYRREGRETQYF
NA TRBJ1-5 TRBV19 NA TGTGCCAGTAGCGCCAACAGGATAAGGGGCAATCAGCCCCAGCATTTT CASSANRIRGNQPQHF
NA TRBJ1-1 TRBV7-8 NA TGTGCCAGCAGCATGGGACACCCGAACACTGAAGCTTTCTTT CASSMGHPNTEAFF